What follows are 28 T cell receptor beta chains derived from one specimen sequenced in a study of cytomegalovirus exposure and HLA in healthy donors. PCR primers comprised 60 Vbeta and 13 Jbeta primers. The data were produced by immunoSEQ multiplex PCR, yet TCRdb's version contains in-frame clones alone and is incomplete. The sample includes around 100,000 clones, around 75% of them seen just once. Input material: PBMCs. The receptors were gathered from a woman under 30 in good health and CMV-seropositive.

This clone was detected a few times. The chain couples TRBV5-4 to TRBJ1-1; TRBD1 matches at 8 bases. CDR1 and CDR2 (germline): SGHNT, YYREEE (reference sequence). This CDR3 comprises 16 residues. The V segment lost 4 bases and the J segment 5 bases; nucleotides outside the gene matches: 13. This CDR3 is CASSGHQRQGFTEAFF. The CDR3 DNA is TGTGCCAGCAGCGGGCACCAACGACAGGGGTTTACTGAAGCTTTCTTT.

About this clone itself: One end of the junction varies from germline; a read error may be responsible. In the same sample, other DNA sequences code for this CDR3. CDR3 residues: CAWSVLEETQYF. The CDR3 DNA reads TGTGCTTGGAGTGTACTAGAAGAGACCCAGTACTTC. The chain employs TRBV30 and TRBJ2-5; maybe TRBD2 (5 bases). There are 12 residues in the CDR3. CDR1 GTSNPN and CDR2 SVGIG come from the germline V gene (reference sequence).

This clone was recorded a few times. The chain recombines TRBV4-3 with TRBJ2-2, with D maybe TRBD1 (7 bases). The CDR3 sequence is 16 residues long. The ends were cut back, 0 bases at V and 7 bases at J, with 15 bases in the middle. Looked up from germline, CDR1 is LGHNA and CDR2 is YSLEER. The CDR3 region is CASSQDRSQGGGELFF. DNA for the CDR3: TGCGCCAGCAGCCAAGATCGGTCGCAGGGGGGCGGGGAGCTGTTTTTT.

This clone was recorded a few times. This chain uses TRBV9 with TRBJ2-7; maybe TRBD2 (6 bases). V lost 2 bases and J 2 bases, leaving 14 bases between the germline ends. This CDR3 is built from 15 residues. The germline V gene has CDR1 SGDLS and CDR2 YYNGEE. The CDR3 DNA follows: TGTGCCAGCAGCGTGGGCCCGGGACTTACCTACGAGCAGTACTTC. Amino acids: CASSVGPGLTYEQYF.

This chain joins TRBV28 and TRBJ2-1, with 7 bases that match TRBD2. This CDR3 is 11 amino acids long. The germline gives CDR1 MDHEN, CDR2 SYDVKM. Germline trimming cut 6 bases from V and 14 bases from J; bases unmatched to any gene: 7. The CDR3 nucleotides read TGTGCCAGCAGGATAGGGACTATGAAGTTCTTC. Translating gives CASRIGTMKFF.

The DNA of the CDR3 is TGTGCCTGGAGAGGGGTGGTAGGCAATCAGCCCCAGCATTTT. Amino acid sequence: CAWRGVVGNQPQHF. The gene calls are TRBV30 and TRBJ1-5, with D possibly TRBD1 on 5 matching bases. Germline CDR1 is GTSNPN and CDR2 is SVGIG (reference sequence). Trimming stripped 3 bases from V and 2 bases from J, with 11 bases between. The length of the CDR3 is 14 residues.

J is TRBJ2-2 and V is TRBV30; 9 bases map to TRBD2. The germline V gene has CDR1 GTSNPN and CDR2 SVGIG (reference sequence). CDR3 size: 15 residues. With V trimmed by 3 bases and J by 5 bases, 7 bases remained unmatched. The CDR3 here is CAWRRLAGETGELFF. The CDR3 bases are TGTGCCTGGAGACGTTTAGCGGGAGAAACCGGGGAGCTGTTTTTT.

This chain links TRBV27 with TRBJ2-5, with unresolved D. Germline assignment: CDR1 MNHEY and CDR2 SMNVEV (reference sequence). Trimming removed 5 bases at V and 5 bases at J, with 18 bases between. The CDR3 is 15 residues long. The CDR3 sequence is CASSRSVPAPETQYF. DNA for the CDR3: TGTGCCAGCAGTCGCTCGGTCCCTGCCCCGGAGACCCAGTACTTC.

The rearrangement uses TRBV7-3 and TRBJ1-3, with a tentative D call TRBD1 (5 bases). The CDR3 consists of 15 residues. Looked up from germline, CDR1 is SGHTA and CDR2 is FQGTGA. V dropped 2 bases and J dropped 4 bases, with 12 bases sitting between them. Written as DNA, the CDR3 is TGTGCCAGCAGCTTAGCCCCGACAGCCGGAAACACCATATATTTT. It is translated as CASSLAPTAGNTIYF.

This chain uses TRBV6-1 with TRBJ2-7; TRBD1 matches 7 bases. The V gene's germline CDR1 is MNHNS and CDR2 SASEGT. CDR3 size: 13 residues. The trim removed 5 bases at V and 6 bases at J, leaving 7 bases unmatched. The CDR3 region has the DNA TGTGCCAGCAGTATCGAAGACAGGGCCGAGCAGTACTTC. It is translated as CASSIEDRAEQYF.

J is TRBJ2-2 and V is TRBV7-3, with TRBD2 matching 7 bases. V gave up 1 base and J gave up 6 bases; unmatched junction bases: 8. Germline V gene sequence: CDR1 SGHTA, CDR2 FQGTGA. There are 16 residues in the CDR3. The CDR3 nucleotides are TGTGCCAGCAGCTTAATGGGAGGGAGTCAGGCCGGGGAGCTGTTTTTT. Encoded protein: CASSLMGGSQAGELFF.

This clone was seen only a few times. V usage is TRBV6-6 and J usage is TRBJ1-1; 8 nucleotides line up with TRBD1. Germline CDR1 reads MNHNY; CDR2 reads SVGAGI (reference sequence). The V gene end was trimmed by 2 bases and the J gene end by 7 bases; junction bases not matched to a gene: 12. CDR3 length equals 16 residues. This CDR3 is CASSYEVDRGDYEAFF. As DNA, the CDR3 is TGTGCCAGCAGTTACGAGGTCGACAGGGGAGACTATGAAGCTTTCTTT.

V is TRBV19 and J is TRBJ2-6; possible D gene TRBD1, 6 bases. Trimming left V 9 bases short and J 0 bases short, with 15 bases between. This CDR3 is built from 16 residues. In germline, CDR1 is LNHDA, CDR2 SQIVND (reference sequence). This chain's CDR3 is CARDRDIRSGANVLTF. The CDR3 nucleotides are TGTGCCAGGGACCGGGACATCCGCTCTGGGGCCAACGTCCTGACTTTC.

This sequence joins TRBV29-1 and TRBJ1-5; the match to TRBD1 covers 7 bases. Germline CDR1 and CDR2: SQVTM and ANQGSEA. The CDR3 length is 12 residues. V lost 8 bases and J lost 2; bases outside the gene matches: 3. The CDR3 protein is CSRDSCNQPQHF. For the CDR3, the DNA is TGCAGCCGGGACAGTTGCAATCAGCCCCAGCATTTT.

The gene calls are TRBV6-5 and TRBJ2-7; D is possibly TRBD2 (5 bases). This CDR3 has 12 residues. Trimming removed 6 bases at V and 3 bases at J, with 9 bases between. Germline-derived CDR1 and CDR2 are MNHEY and SVGAGI. The CDR3: CASSPGLYEQYF. The CDR3 nucleotides are TGTGCCAGCAGCCCCGGACTCTACGAGCAGTACTTC.

The DNA of the CDR3 is TGCAGCGTACAGGACGTGTTTCACACTGAAGCTTTCTTT. This translates into CSVQDVFHTEAFF. This sequence joins TRBV29-1 and TRBJ1-1; D possibly corresponds to TRBD1 (5 bases). The V end lost 6 bases, the J end lost 3 bases, and 14 bases lay between the germline ends. Per the germline V gene, CDR1 is SQVTM and CDR2 is ANQGSEA. This CDR3 contains 13 residues.

The chain carries TRBV6-6 and TRBJ2-5, with D possibly being TRBD1 (6 bases). With the DNA end fitting TRBJ2-7 better, the J assignment may be wrong. The CDR3 sequence is 14 residues long. Germline-derived CDR1 and CDR2 are MNHNY and SVGAGI (reference sequence). The chain's CDR3 is CASRGHARGYEQYF. CDR3 coding DNA: TGTGCCAGCAGAGGACACGCCAGGGGATACGAGCAGTACTTC.

J is TRBJ1-2 and V is TRBV14; 9 positions match TRBD1. The CDR3 has 15 amino acids. V shed 4 bases, J shed 0 bases, and the junction held 3 bases outside the gene matches. CDR1 and CDR2 (germline): SGHDN, FVKESK. The CDR3 is CASSPWTGANYGYTF. CDR3 DNA sequence: TGTGCCAGCAGCCCGTGGACAGGGGCTAACTATGGCTACACCTTC.

The V call is TRBV7-2, the J call TRBJ2-4; D is perhaps TRBD2 (6 bases). This CDR3 spans 17 amino acids. Germline V gene lookup returns CDR1 SGHTA and CDR2 FQGNSA. V was clipped by 0 bases and J by 0 bases, with 12 bases between them. The CDR3: CASSLAGTQLAKNIQYF. CDR3 DNA sequence: TGTGCCAGCAGCTTAGCGGGGACTCAGCTAGCCAAAAACATTCAGTACTTC.

The CDR3 spells CASSLSGGGGYQPQHF. The CDR3 bases are TGTGCCAGCAGTTTATCCGGCGGCGGAGGGTATCAGCCCCAGCATTTT. The chain couples TRBV27 to TRBJ1-5; no firm D call. The V end was cut by 0 bases, the J end by 5 bases, with 14 bases between. The CDR3 covers 16 residues. CDR1 and CDR2 from the germline V gene are MNHEY and SMNVEV (reference sequence).

The genes are TRBV7-8 and TRBJ1-2, with D possibly TRBD1 on 5 matching bases. Per germline, CDR1 SGHVS and CDR2 FQNEAQ. V was trimmed by 5 bases and J by 7 bases, leaving 20 bases between them. The CDR3 length is 15 residues. CDR3 bases: TGTGCCAGCAGCCCCCGGGACGGACTATGTTGTGGCTACACCTTC. Its protein is CASSPRDGLCCGYTF.

The rearrangement uses TRBV15 and TRBJ2-1; 8 bases map to TRBD2. J lost 9 bases, V lost 0 bases, and 4 bases had no gene match. From germline, CDR1 is LNHNV and CDR2 YYDKDF (reference sequence). This CDR3 comprises 14 residues. In DNA form, the CDR3 reads TGTGCCACCAGCAGAGATCTACTAGCGGTTGAGCAGTTCTTC. Protein: CATSRDLLAVEQFF.

The chain links TRBV29-1 to TRBJ2-3; 11 nucleotides line up with TRBD1. From germline, CDR1 is SQVTM and CDR2 ANQGSEA. This CDR3 has 16 residues. With V trimmed by 5 bases and J by 3 bases, 10 bases remained unmatched. CDR3 nucleotides: TGCAGCGTTATATCTTCGGGGACAGGGGGGACAGATACGCAGTATTTT. Its translation is CSVISSGTGGTDTQYF.

This clone was recorded at least ten times. V is TRBV4-3 and J is TRBJ2-7, with D perhaps TRBD1 (5 bases). Per germline, CDR1 LGHNA and CDR2 YSLEER. V was shortened by 9 bases and J by 3 bases, with 15 bases between the two germline ends. This CDR3 comprises 13 residues. DNA for the CDR3: TGCGCCAGGCCCTGGCAGGGATTCTACGAGCAGTACTTC. Amino acid sequence: CARPWQGFYEQYF.

The CDR3 loop is CASSPRTANEKLFF. Here the CDR3 DNA reads TGTGCCAGCAGCCCGCGGACAGCAAATGAAAAACTGTTTTTT. The chain employs TRBV7-2 and TRBJ1-4; D perhaps matches TRBD1 (6 bases). The CDR3 has 14 amino acids. The V gene lost 5 bases and the J gene lost 5 bases, with 12 bases spanning the gap. Germline V lookup: CDR1 SGHTA, CDR2 FQGNSA.

The chain is built from TRBV30 and TRBJ1-2, with TRBD1 matching 9 bases. Germline CDR1 reads GTSNPN; CDR2 reads SVGIG (reference sequence). There are 13 residues in the CDR3. V gave up 5 bases and J gave up 7 bases; unmatched junction bases: 8. CDR3 in DNA: TGTGCCTGGGAACCGGGACAGGGTATTGGCTACACCTTC. This encodes CAWEPGQGIGYTF.

In its sample, this clone was seen a few times. The chain links TRBV10-3 to TRBJ2-5; 12 nucleotides match TRBD2. Trimming cost V 6 bases and J 1 base; bases outside gene matches: 6. Germline lookup yields CDR1 ENHRY and CDR2 SYGVKD. The CDR3 loop spans 16 amino acids. In nucleotides, the CDR3 is TGTGCCATCAGCCCGACTAGCGGGGGACCCCAAGAGACCCAGTACTTC. As protein: CAISPTSGGPQETQYF.

The rearrangement links TRBV4-3 to TRBJ2-3; D gene ambiguous. CDR1 and CDR2 (germline): LGHNA, YSLEER. Trimming removed 5 bases at V and 2 bases at J, with 17 bases between. The CDR3 contains 16 residues. CDR3 nucleotides: TGCGCCAGCAGCTTTTTTGGGCCGGCAGCCACAGATACGCAGTATTTT. Protein sequence: CASSFFGPAATDTQYF.